This passage covers 7 T cell receptor beta chains from one sample sequenced in a study of CD8 T cells in ankylosing spondylitis. TCRdb analysed the 5' RACE reads with MiXCR anew, one entry per CDR3 protein. Seen here are approximately 500,000 distinct CDR3 sequences, over 9.5% observed once, and the top ten hold approximately 7%. The antigens for these receptors are not known. Regarding the study as a whole: What seemed typical of ankylosing spondylitis blood was a TCR beta motif built from several highly homologous variants.

The specimen sequenced was blood, either unsorted or a sorted T cell fraction (not recorded which). Receptor source: a male donor with ankylosing spondylitis.

This clonotype was found a few times. V gene TRBV7-2 combines with J gene TRBJ1-1; possibly TRBD1 for D (6 bases). The CDR3 totals 11 residues. Germline V gene sequence: CDR1 SGHTA, CDR2 FQGNSA. The ends were cut back, 4 bases at V and 10 bases at J, with 10 bases in the middle. The CDR3 nucleotides are TGTGCCAGCAGCTCAACAGGGAGAGCTTTCTTT. Its protein is CASSSTGRAFF.

This clonotype has only a few counts. This chain links TRBV2 with TRBJ2-3; a possible D gene is TRBD2 (6 bases). CDR3 size: 14 residues. V was shortened by 5 bases and J by 5 bases, with 14 bases between the two germline ends. Looked up from germline, CDR1 is SNHLY and CDR2 is FYNNEI. CDR3 protein: CASSRGGDKDTQYF. DNA for the CDR3: TGTGCCAGCAGTCGAGGCGGGGATAAAGATACGCAGTATTTT. Looking up the rest from reference TRBV2 and TRBJ2-3 gives the full variable domain: EPEVTQTPSHQVTQMGQEVILRCVPISNHLYFYWYRQILGQKVEFLVSFYNNEISEKSEIFDDQFSVERPDGSNFTLKIRSTKLEDSAMYFCASSRGGDKDTQYFGPGTRLTVL.

There are a few counts of this clonotype. The V call is TRBV7-9, the J call TRBJ2-1, with 8 nucleotides matching TRBD1. Germline trimming cut 5 bases from V and 9 bases from J; bases unmatched to any gene: 6. Germline V gene lookup returns CDR1 SEHNR and CDR2 FQNEAQ (reference sequence). The CDR3 has 13 amino acids. The CDR3 bases are TGTGCCAGCAGCCCCCGGACAGGGATTGAGCAGTTCTTC. Its translation is CASSPRTGIEQFF.

This clonotype came up many times. This chain links TRBV29-1 with TRBJ2-2; 11 nucleotides line up with TRBD2. This CDR3 contains 15 residues. Trimming took 3 bases from V and 4 from J; bases not matched to a gene: 4. Germline CDR1 SQVTM, CDR2 ANQGSEA. This CDR3 reads CSVDETSGGTGELFF. The DNA of the CDR3 is TGCAGCGTTGATGAAACTAGCGGGGGCACCGGGGAGCTGTTTTTT.

This clonotype came up a few times. The chain joins TRBV20-1 to TRBJ1-1; no reliable D call. The CDR3 is 12 amino acids. Trimming removed 0 bases from V and 4 bases from J, with 6 bases in between. Germline loops: CDR1 DFQATT, CDR2 SNEGSKA (reference sequence). The CDR3 nucleotides are TGCAGTGCTAGAGAAGGATCCACTGAAGCTTTCTTT. The encoded protein is CSAREGSTEAFF.

This chain connects TRBV24-1 to TRBJ2-3; D is tentatively TRBD1 or TRBD2 (5 bases each). With 2 bases removed from V and 0 bases from J, the gap between germline ends came to 8 bases. Germline V lookup: CDR1 KGHDR, CDR2 SFDVKD. The CDR3 totals 15 residues. Here the CDR3 reads CATSDWGYSTDTQYF. DNA of the CDR3: TGTGCCACCAGTGATTGGGGGTATAGCACAGATACGCAGTATTTT.

This clonotype was recorded many times. The CDR3 protein is CASSQGGQGARNEQFF. The CDR3 region has the DNA TGTGCCAGCAGCCAAGGCGGACAGGGGGCTAGAAATGAGCAGTTCTTC. This chain joins TRBV4-2 and TRBJ2-1; the match to TRBD1 covers 11 bases. The CDR3 totals 16 residues. Germline V gives CDR1 LGHNA, CDR2 YNFKEQ. The ends lost 1 base at V and 7 bases at J; junction bases unmatched: 6.